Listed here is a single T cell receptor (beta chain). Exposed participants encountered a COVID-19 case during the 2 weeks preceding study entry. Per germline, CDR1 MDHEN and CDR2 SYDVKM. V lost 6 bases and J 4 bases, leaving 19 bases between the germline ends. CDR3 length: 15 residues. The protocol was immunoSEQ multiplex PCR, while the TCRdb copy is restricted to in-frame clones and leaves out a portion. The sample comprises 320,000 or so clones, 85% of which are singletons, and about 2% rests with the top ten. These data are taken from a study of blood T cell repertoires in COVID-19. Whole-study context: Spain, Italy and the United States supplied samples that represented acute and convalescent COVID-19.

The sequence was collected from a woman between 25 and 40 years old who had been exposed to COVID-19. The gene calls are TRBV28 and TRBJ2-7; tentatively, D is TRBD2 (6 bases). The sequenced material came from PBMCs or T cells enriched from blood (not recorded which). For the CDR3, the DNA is TGTGCCAGCAGCTCGGCCGGGACTGGGACTTACGAGCAGTACTTC. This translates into CASSSAGTGTYEQYF.